This T cell receptor beta chain was captured in a study of cytomegalovirus exposure and HLA in healthy donors. Study summary: Among the approximately 400 donors who were genotyped, roughly 85% fell in the genetic ancestry cluster that is associated with self-reported Caucasian donors. Study-level points and caveats: Highest at DRB1 and lowest at HLA-C, TCR association rates differed among HLA loci in a later analysis. Through in vitro validation, three CMV-associated chains were shown to be specific for CMV antigens. The classifier reportedly diagnosed cytomegalovirus status with high specificity and sensitivity.

Worth noting for this clone: Its specificity is not known.

Amplification used 60 Vbeta primers and 13 Jbeta primers. Clones were sequenced by immunoSEQ multiplex PCR, and TCRdb holds only the in-frame ones, with some missing. This table has over 200,000 clones, roughly 91% appearing once. V shed 1 base and J shed 0 bases, with 13 bases lying between them. Germline CDR1 is SGHRS and CDR2 is YFSETQ. CDR3 length equals 16 residues. This chain uses TRBV5-1 with TRBJ1-1; D uncertain. The source is a woman younger than 30 in good health and CMV-seronegative. Sequencing used PBMCs. In DNA, the CDR3 is TGCGCCAGCAGCTTGCACCGGGAGGGTATGAACACTGAAGCTTTCTTT. Its protein is CASSLHREGMNTEAFF. Full variable domain (missing parts from reference TRBV5-1 and TRBJ1-1): KAGVTQTPRYLIKTRGQQVTLSCSPISGHRSVSWYQQTPGQGLQFLFEYFSETQRNKGNFPGRFSGRQFSNSRSEMNVSTLELGDSALYLCASSLHREGMNTEAFFGQGTRLTVV.